These 21 T cell receptor beta chains came from one sample sequenced in a study. One entry per CDR3 protein, called by TCRdb with MiXCR from the 5' RACE reads. Of about 46,000 distinct CDR3 sequences in the sample, 28% are singletons; the top ten hold 2.1%. The specimen was naive CD4+ T cells sorted from blood. Subset here: naive CD4+ T cells, CD4+CD45RA+CD25-. The receptors were sampled from a female donor with breast cancer.

This clonotype occurred a few times. The genes are TRBV11-3 and TRBJ2-5; D is possibly TRBD2 (5 bases). The CDR3 is 14 amino acids. Germline V gene sequence: CDR1 SGHNT, CDR2 YENEEA. The ends were cut back, 4 bases at V and 1 base at J, with 10 bases in the middle. CDR3 nucleotides: TGTGCCAGCAGCTCCTCCCGGGGCCAAGAGACCCAGTACTTC. It specifies CASSSSRGQETQYF.

The chain carries TRBV19 and TRBJ2-5; no clear D gene. CDR1 is LNHDA and CDR2 is SQIVND in the germline V gene (reference sequence). Between the trimmed V and J ends, which lost 9 bases and 1 base, there was a span of 12 bases. The CDR3 has 13 amino acids. The CDR3 region has the DNA TGTGCCAGCAGACCTAATACCCAAGAGACCCAGTACTTC. As protein: CASRPNTQETQYF.

The chain couples TRBV18 to TRBJ1-2; possibly TRBD1 for D (5 bases). V lost 0 bases and J lost 6, with 14 bases in between. Germline V lookup: CDR1 KGHSH, CDR2 LQKENI. This CDR3 comprises 15 residues. The DNA of the CDR3 is TGTGCCAGCTCACCACCCAGCCCTAAAGGGGATGGCTACACCTTC. It is translated as CASSPPSPKGDGYTF.

The rearrangement links TRBV30 to TRBJ2-5, with 14 bases lining up with TRBD2. Trimming removed 2 bases from V and 4 bases from J; junction bases left unmatched: 6. CDR1 GTSNPN and CDR2 SVGIG come from the germline V gene (reference sequence). The CDR3 sequence is 16 residues long. CDR3 residues: CAWSRLAGGRGETQYF. The CDR3 nucleotides are TGTGCCTGGAGTAGACTAGCGGGAGGGAGGGGAGAGACCCAGTACTTC.

The V gene is TRBV20-1, the J gene TRBJ2-7; D possibly matches TRBD1 or TRBD2 (5 bases each). V lost 4 bases and J 2 bases, leaving 12 bases between the germline ends. The germline V gene encodes CDR1 DFQATT and CDR2 SNEGSKA (reference sequence). The CDR3 runs to 13 residues. This CDR3 reads CSANRDGAYEQYF. The DNA for the CDR3 is TGCAGTGCTAACCGGGACGGAGCCTACGAGCAGTACTTC.

This clonotype was seen only a few times. V usage is TRBV5-1 and J usage is TRBJ2-3, with TRBD2 as a possible D gene (5 bases). V lost 0 bases, J lost 2 bases, and 13 bases lay in between. Germline V gives CDR1 SGHRS, CDR2 YFSETQ. CDR3 size: 16 residues. This CDR3 is CASSLDALGFTDTQYF. The DNA of the CDR3 is TGCGCCAGCAGCTTGGACGCACTAGGCTTCACAGATACGCAGTATTTT. The entire variable domain, with the rest obtained from reference TRBV5-1 and TRBJ2-3, is as follows: KAGVTQTPRYLIKTRGQQVTLSCSPISGHRSVSWYQQTPGQGLQFLFEYFSETQRNKGNFPGRFSGRQFSNSRSEMNVSTLELGDSALYLCASSLDALGFTDTQYFGPGTRLTVL.

This clonotype was seen a single time. The chain joins TRBV7-9 to TRBJ1-1, with D unclear. Looked up from germline, CDR1 is SEHNR and CDR2 is FQNEAQ (reference sequence). This CDR3 contains 14 residues. Trimming shortened V by 2 bases and J by 0 bases, and 7 bases separated the two germline ends. CDR3 sequence (DNA): TGTGCCAGCAGCTTAATCGCCTTGAACACTGAAGCTTTCTTT. Residues: CASSLIALNTEAFF.

This clonotype was seen a few times. The chain joins TRBV6-1 to TRBJ2-1; 10 bases agree with TRBD1. From germline, CDR1 is MNHNS and CDR2 SASEGT. The CDR3 sequence is 16 residues long. The trim removed 8 bases at V and 5 bases at J, leaving 12 bases unmatched. In DNA, the CDR3 is TGTGCCAGCCCCCAGCCGGGGACAGGGGAGGACAATGAGCAGTTCTTC. This gives the protein CASPQPGTGEDNEQFF.

This clonotype has only a few counts. This chain links TRBV5-1 with TRBJ1-5; D may be TRBD1 (5 bases). V lost 3 bases and J 5 bases, leaving 18 bases between the germline ends. This CDR3 spans 16 amino acids. The V gene's germline CDR1 is SGHRS and CDR2 YFSETQ. Here the CDR3 DNA reads TGCGCCAGCAGCTCGGGATCGACAGCCAGGGATCAGCCCCAGCATTTT. Protein sequence: CASSSGSTARDQPQHF.

CDR3 bases: TGCAGCGTTGATAGGACAGATACTCCTTGGAGCACAGATACGCAGTATTTT. Translation: CSVDRTDTPWSTDTQYF. The chain uses TRBV29-1 and TRBJ2-3, with D possibly being TRBD1 (6 bases). Between the trimmed V and J ends, which lost 3 bases and 0 bases, there was a span of 19 bases. CDR1 SQVTM and CDR2 ANQGSEA come from the germline V gene. There are 17 residues in the CDR3.

This clonotype has only a few counts. The rearrangement links TRBV6-1 to TRBJ2-6; D gene uncertain. V was clipped by 1 base and J by 4 bases, with 11 bases between them. CDR3 length: 16 amino acids. CDR1 and CDR2 from the germline V gene are MNHNS and SASEGT. This CDR3 reads CASSEGRLAGANVLTF. Here the CDR3 DNA reads TGTGCCAGCAGTGAAGGCCGGCTCGCGGGGGCCAACGTCCTGACTTTC.

The chain has TRBV6-4 and TRBJ2-3; TRBD2 aligns across 11 bases. Germline V lookup: CDR1 MRHNA, CDR2 SNTAGT. The CDR3 covers 16 residues. V dropped 3 bases and J dropped 1; count of bases not matched to a gene: 3. The CDR3 DNA sequence: TGTGCCAGCAGTGAAACACTAGCGGGAGGCACAGATACGCAGTATTTT. It specifies CASSETLAGGTDTQYF.

This clonotype was observed a handful of times. V usage is TRBV4-3 and J usage is TRBJ1-2; the D is unclear. CDR3 size: 14 residues. Germline CDR1 is LGHNA and CDR2 is YSLEER. V was trimmed by 0 bases and J by 2 bases, leaving 7 bases between them. The CDR3 sequence is CASSQELGNYGYTF. The CDR3 DNA follows: TGCGCCAGCAGCCAAGAGTTGGGAAACTATGGCTACACCTTC.

The CDR3 region is CASSWVGQGLNYGYTF. CDR3 nucleotides: TGTGCCAGCAGCTGGGTGGGACAGGGTCTTAACTATGGCTACACCTTC. The V and J genes are TRBV5-6 and TRBJ1-2; 9 positions match TRBD1. Trimming at V came to 3 bases and at J to 1 base, leaving 7 bases not matched to a gene. This CDR3 has 16 amino acids. Germline V lookup: CDR1 SGHDT, CDR2 YYEEEE.

The chain employs TRBV29-1 and TRBJ1-2; TRBD1 is a possible D gene (5 bases). The CDR3 has 13 residues. Germline loops: CDR1 SQVTM, CDR2 ANQGSEA. The V end lost 7 bases, the J end lost 4 bases, and 16 bases lay between the germline ends. CDR3 DNA sequence: TGCAGCGGCCTAAGACCTGGGGGCTATGGCTACACCTTC. The encoded protein is CSGLRPGGYGYTF. Supplemented by reference TRBV29-1 and TRBJ1-2, the full variable domain reads SAVISQKPSRDICQRGTSLTIQCQVDSQVTMMFWYRQQPGQSLTLIATANQGSEATYESGFVIDKFPISRPNLTFSTLTVSNMSPEDSSIYLCSGLRPGGYGYTFGSGTRLTVV.

A word on this clonotype: This clone may be a read error of a much larger clone one base away. The V gene is TRBV6-1, the J gene TRBJ2-3; 9 bases map to TRBD2. J was trimmed by 4 bases and V by 2 bases; bases with no gene match: 13. Germline V gene lookup returns CDR1 MNHNS and CDR2 SASEGT. CDR3 length: 18 amino acids. The CDR3 loop reads CASSETQSGSGRADTQYF. The CDR3 DNA sequence: TGTGCCAGCAGTGAAACGCAAAGCGGTAGCGGGAGAGCAGATACGCAGTATTTT.

This clonotype came up a few times. The chain recombines TRBV6-6 with TRBJ1-6, with D unclear. The CDR3 has 15 amino acids. The germline V gene has CDR1 MNHNY and CDR2 SVGAGI (reference sequence). The V end was cut by 3 bases, the J end by 4 bases, with 10 bases between. CDR3 coding DNA: TGTGCCAGCAGTTATTCGGGGAGTTATAATTCACCCCTCCACTTT. It encodes CASSYSGSYNSPLHF.

Of note for this clonotype: One end of the junction does not line up with germline, which may come from a read error. The chain recombines TRBV5-1 with TRBJ1-1, with a weak D call TRBD1 (5 bases). Germline V gives CDR1 SGHRS, CDR2 YFSETQ. The length of the CDR3 is 15 residues. CDR3 nucleotides: TGCACCAGCAGCTTGGACGGGACTATAGGCACTGAAGCTTTCTTT. This encodes CTSSLDGTIGTEAFF.

The chain employs TRBV5-5 and TRBJ1-1; the D is unclear. Germline V gene sequence: CDR1 SGHKS, CDR2 YYEKEE (reference sequence). V lost 2 bases, J lost 0 bases, and 8 bases lay in between. This CDR3 has 14 residues. The CDR3 sequence is CASSFSHMNTEAFF. As DNA, the CDR3 is TGTGCCAGCAGCTTCTCCCATATGAACACTGAAGCTTTCTTT.

This clonotype came up many times. This chain joins TRBV13 and TRBJ2-2; D gene unclear. The ends were cut back, 1 base at V and 7 bases at J, with 7 bases in the middle. This CDR3 comprises 13 residues. The germline gives CDR1 PRHDT, CDR2 FYEKMQ (reference sequence). CDR3: CASSLVGIGELFF. CDR3 coding DNA: TGTGCCAGCAGCTTAGTGGGCATCGGGGAGCTGTTTTTT.

The chain combines TRBV5-1 with TRBJ1-2; 10 positions match TRBD1. Germline loops: CDR1 SGHRS, CDR2 YFSETQ. V lost 2 bases to trimming and J lost 4 bases; unmatched junction nucleotides: 8. The length of the CDR3 is 16 residues. The CDR3 DNA follows: TGCGCCAGCAGCTTCGAGCCGGGACAGGGGAGCTATGGCTACACCTTC. The encoded protein is CASSFEPGQGSYGYTF.